One sample yielded the 11 T cell receptor beta chains listed below, sequenced in a study of T cell repertoires in cytomegalovirus infection. TCRdb itself ran the reads through MiXCR, one entry per CDR3 protein. The table lists about 340,000 distinct CDR3 sequences, around 29% of them singletons. Their antigens are not known. This material consisted of cultured PBMCs, taken from culture after CMV antigen stimulation. These receptors were taken from a human donor in good health (CMV status not recorded). Some clones in this sample may be carry-over from other donors' samples.

This clonotype was seen a few times. This chain connects TRBV28 to TRBJ2-3; no clear D. Per the germline V gene, CDR1 is MDHEN and CDR2 is SYDVKM. V was shortened by 3 bases and J by 2 bases, with 12 bases between the two germline ends. The CDR3 is 15 amino acids. CDR3 nucleotide sequence: TGTGCCAGCAGTTTTTTGTCTCCTTCCACAGATACGCAGTATTTT. It specifies CASSFLSPSTDTQYF.

The chain combines TRBV12-3 or TRBV12-4 with TRBJ1-1; D gene ambiguous. The CDR3 totals 14 residues. Deletions cut 2 bases from V and 4 bases from J, with 11 bases between. CDR3 protein: CASSLRGYGTEAFF. CDR3 sequence (DNA): TGTGCCAGCAGTTTACGAGGGTACGGCACTGAAGCTTTCTTT.

This clonotype was counted only a few times. One end of the junction does not line up with germline, which may come from a read error. This chain uses TRBV7-2 with TRBJ2-3, with 13 positions matching TRBD2. The CDR3 length is 19 residues. Germline CDR1 is SGHTA and CDR2 is FQGNSA. In DNA form, the CDR3 reads TGTGCCAGCAGCGTAGCGGGACTAGCGGGGTCCCCTAGGACAGATACGCAGTATTTT. Protein product: CASSVAGLAGSPRTDTQYF.

This clonotype was detected only a few times. The rearrangement uses TRBV11-2 and TRBJ2-1; D gene uncertain. This CDR3 is 15 amino acids long. Trimming left V 1 base short and J 7 bases short, with 14 bases between. Germline values: CDR1 SGHAT, CDR2 FQNNGV. CDR3 sequence reads: CASSLGTLALNEQFF. The CDR3 nucleotides read TGTGCCAGCAGCTTAGGAACCCTCGCGTTAAATGAGCAGTTCTTC.

The rearrangement uses TRBV19 and TRBJ1-1; D call uncertain. Trimming removed 6 bases from V and 4 bases from J, with 15 bases in between. CDR3 length: 14 amino acids. The germline gives CDR1 LNHDA, CDR2 SQIVND (reference sequence). CDR3 DNA sequence: TGTGCCAGTAGCACGACGATAGGGAGCACTGAAGCTTTCTTT. Translated: CASSTTIGSTEAFF.

This clonotype was observed many times. The gene calls are TRBV18 and TRBJ2-6; possibly TRBD1 for D (6 bases). The CDR3 spans 17 residues. Germline lookup yields CDR1 KGHSH and CDR2 LQKENI. Deletions cut 5 bases from V and 0 bases from J, with 14 bases between. In DNA, the CDR3 is TGTGCCAGCTCAAGTCCGGGACATAGCTCTGGGGCCAACGTCCTGACTTTC. The encoded protein is CASSSPGHSSGANVLTF.

This clonotype was found a few times. The chain links TRBV9 to TRBJ2-7; 11 bases agree with TRBD1. V lost 4 bases and J lost 3; bases outside the gene matches: 6. The CDR3 contains 15 residues. Germline CDR1 and CDR2: SGDLS and YYNGEE. The CDR3 protein is CASSPGTGGNYEQYF. The DNA for the CDR3 is TGTGCCAGCAGCCCCGGGACAGGGGGAAACTACGAGCAGTACTTC.

This clonotype appeared a few times. V usage is TRBV20-1 and J usage is TRBJ2-2; D is possibly TRBD2 (6 bases). V dropped 0 bases and J dropped 7 bases, with 15 bases sitting between them. Looked up from germline, CDR1 is DFQATT and CDR2 is SNEGSKA (reference sequence). The CDR3 has 15 amino acids. The CDR3 is CSARDGGRDGGELFF. The CDR3 region has the DNA TGCAGTGCTAGAGACGGGGGAAGGGATGGCGGGGAGCTGTTTTTT.

The chain uses TRBV28 and TRBJ2-3; D may be TRBD1 (6 bases). With 5 bases removed from V and 3 bases from J, the gap between germline ends came to 12 bases. Germline V CDR1 and CDR2: MDHEN, SYDVKM. The CDR3 totals 14 residues. CDR3 DNA: TGTGCCAGCAGTCTCGGACAGAGGACAGATACGCAGTATTTT. It specifies CASSLGQRTDTQYF.

The rearrangement uses TRBV6-1 and TRBJ2-7; 10 positions match TRBD1. The CDR3 spans 14 residues. The germline V gene has CDR1 MNHNS and CDR2 SASEGT. V lost 4 bases and J lost 2; bases outside the gene matches: 2. CDR3 sequence: CASSGGTGAYEQYF. CDR3 DNA: TGTGCCAGCAGTGGGGGGACAGGGGCCTACGAGCAGTACTTC.

The chain couples TRBV18 to TRBJ2-3; D not certain. Trimming removed 2 bases at V and 6 bases at J, with 12 bases between. The V gene's germline CDR1 is KGHSH and CDR2 LQKENI. This CDR3 comprises 14 residues. CDR3 nucleotide sequence: TGTGCCAGCTCACCAAGTCGAGCTGGGGATACGCAGTATTTT. Its protein product is CASSPSRAGDTQYF. The full variable domain, rest sourced from reference TRBV18 and TRBJ2-3, is NAGVMQNPRHLVRRRGQEARLRCSPMKGHSHVYWYRQLPEEGLKFMVYLQKENIIDESGMPKERFSAEFPKEGPSILRIQQVVRGDSAAYFCASSPSRAGDTQYFGPGTRLTVL.